The 31 T cell receptor beta chains below all came from one sample that was sequenced in a study of blood T cell repertoires in COVID-19. The assay was immunoSEQ multiplex PCR, and TCRdb's table has in-frame clones only and misses some. The repertoire includes roughly 140,000 clones, around 84% of them detected once, and 10% to 15% sits in the top ten. What was sequenced was peripheral blood. These receptor sequences come from a man in his 60s with active or convalescent COVID-19.

The gene calls are TRBV7-9 and TRBJ2-7; perhaps TRBD2 as D (5 bases). CDR3 length: 16 amino acids. CDR1 and CDR2 from the germline V gene are SEHNR and FQNEAQ (reference sequence). V lost 1 base, J lost 0 bases, and 13 bases lay in between. CDR3 nucleotide sequence: TGTGCCAGCAGCTTAGGCGGCGGGTCGAGCTCCTACGAGCAGTACTTC. Translation gives CASSLGGGSSSYEQYF. The whole variable domain, remainder taken from reference TRBV7-9 and TRBJ2-7, is DTGVSQNPRHKITKRGQNVTFRCDPISEHNRLYWYRQTLGQGPEFLTYFQNEAQLEKSRLLSDRFSAERPKGSFSTLEIQRTEQGDSAMYLCASSLGGGSSSYEQYFGPGTRLTVT.

The chain is built from TRBV28 and TRBJ1-6; 7 nucleotides line up with TRBD1. There are 14 residues in the CDR3. V was clipped by 5 bases and J by 6 bases; unmatched bases: 4. Germline CDR1 MDHEN, CDR2 SYDVKM. The CDR3 nucleotides read TGTGCCAGCAGTAAGGGGGCGAGTAATTCACCCCTCCACTTT. It specifies CASSKGASNSPLHF.

The rearrangement uses TRBV6-5 and TRBJ2-1, with 7 bases matching TRBD2. This CDR3 spans 14 amino acids. From germline, CDR1 is MNHEY and CDR2 SVGAGI. V lost 7 bases and J lost 10; bases outside the gene matches: 13. CDR3 sequence: CASMLAGVSSEQFF. In DNA form, the CDR3 reads TGTGCCAGCATGCTGGCGGGAGTTTCATCCGAGCAGTTCTTC.

CDR3: CASSLRTGVGSPLHF. DNA of the CDR3: TGTGCCAGCAGCTTACGGACAGGGGTCGGTTCACCCCTCCACTTT. The chain uses TRBV5-6 and TRBJ1-6; TRBD1 agrees at 9 bases. The V and J ends lost 2 bases and 9 bases, in that order; junction bases with no gene match: 6. The CDR3 loop spans 15 amino acids. Per germline, CDR1 SGHDT and CDR2 YYEEEE.

This clone has only a few counts. This chain uses TRBV9 with TRBJ2-2; TRBD2 agrees at 7 bases. Per the germline V gene, CDR1 is SGDLS and CDR2 is YYNGEE. CDR3 length: 16 amino acids. The J segment lost 3 bases and the V segment lost 2 bases, leaving 7 bases of the junction unmatched. The CDR3 DNA sequence: TGTGCCAGCAGCGTCACTAGCGATTCGTACACCGGGGAGCTGTTTTTT. Amino acid sequence: CASSVTSDSYTGELFF. Complete variable domain (other parts from reference TRBV9 and TRBJ2-2): DSGVTQTPKHLITATGQRVTLRCSPRSGDLSVYWYQQSLDQGLQFLIQYYNGEERAKGNILERFSAQQFPDLHSELNLSSLELGDSALYFCASSVTSDSYTGELFFGEGSRLTVL.

The V gene is TRBV13, the J gene TRBJ2-7; 13 nucleotides line up with TRBD2. The V segment lost 4 bases and the J segment 7 bases; nucleotides outside the gene matches: 7. Germline V lookup: CDR1 PRHDT, CDR2 FYEKMQ (reference sequence). The CDR3 is 15 amino acids. The chain's CDR3 is CASSSRLAGGFEQYF. The CDR3, as DNA: TGTGCCAGCAGCTCGAGACTAGCGGGAGGTTTTGAGCAGTACTTC.

The chain links TRBV18 to TRBJ1-3; the D is unclear. The CDR3 consists of 14 residues. The germline gives CDR1 KGHSH, CDR2 LQKENI. Trimming stripped 0 bases from V and 3 bases from J, with 6 bases between. CDR3 sequence (DNA): TGTGCCAGCTCACCACCGCCCAGTGGAAACACCATATATTTT. Protein product: CASSPPPSGNTIYF.

This chain joins TRBV5-6 and TRBJ2-7; 10 positions agree with TRBD2. The CDR3 runs to 14 residues. Germline loops: CDR1 SGHDT, CDR2 YYEEEE. The junction had 5 bases not matched to a gene; V was cut back by 5 bases and J by 3 bases. The CDR3 sequence: CASRYGTSVYEQYF. The CDR3 nucleotides are TGTGCCAGCAGATACGGGACTAGCGTCTACGAGCAGTACTTC.

This chain uses TRBV5-6 with TRBJ2-2; perhaps TRBD2 as D (5 bases). V was pared by 1 base and J by 2 bases, with 9 bases between. This CDR3 has 15 amino acids. CDR1 is SGHDT and CDR2 is YYEEEE in the germline V gene. CDR3 sequence reads: CASSLLRDNTGELFF. DNA for the CDR3: TGTGCCAGCAGCTTGCTCCGGGATAACACCGGGGAGCTGTTTTTT.

The table lists this clone with a few counts. This rearrangement joins TRBV28 to TRBJ1-1; D is perhaps TRBD1 (6 bases). The ends were cut back, 3 bases at V and 7 bases at J, with 18 bases in the middle. CDR3 length equals 15 residues. The V gene's germline CDR1 is MDHEN and CDR2 SYDVKM. Written as DNA, the CDR3 is TGTGCCAGCAGTTTGGCGGGGGGCCAAACGGGTGAAGCTTTCTTT. This gives the protein CASSLAGGQTGEAFF.

The rearrangement joins TRBV5-4 to TRBJ1-2; TRBD1 might be the D (6 bases). The ends were cut back, 2 bases at V and 5 bases at J, with 10 bases in the middle. CDR1 and CDR2 from the germline V gene are SGHNT and YYREEE (reference sequence). CDR3 length equals 13 residues. CDR3: CASSFQGQYGYTF. The CDR3 DNA is TGTGCCAGCAGCTTCCAGGGGCAATATGGCTACACCTTC.

V is TRBV24-1 and J is TRBJ1-5, with 8 bases aligning to TRBD1. V was clipped by 9 bases and J by 4 bases; unmatched bases: 7. This CDR3 has 14 amino acids. Germline CDR1 is KGHDR and CDR2 is SFDVKD. The CDR3 is CATATGAMNQPQHF. CDR3 nucleotide sequence: TGTGCCACCGCGACAGGGGCGATGAATCAGCCCCAGCATTTT.

This chain links TRBV4-2 with TRBJ2-2; the D is unclear. Germline V gene sequence: CDR1 LGHNA, CDR2 YNFKEQ. V was clipped by 2 bases and J by 4 bases, with 11 bases between them. The CDR3 spans 15 residues. The chain's CDR3 is CASSQRLGGTGELFF. CDR3 coding DNA: TGTGCCAGCAGCCAACGGCTAGGCGGCACCGGGGAGCTGTTTTTT.

In its sample, this clone was seen a few times. The chain links TRBV28 to TRBJ1-2; a possible D gene is TRBD1 (5 bases). This CDR3 spans 12 amino acids. Germline V CDR1 and CDR2: MDHEN, SYDVKM. Trimming pared 8 bases from V and 4 bases from J, leaving 11 bases between. The CDR3 spells CASSTATYGYTF. In DNA, the CDR3 is TGTGCCAGCTCGACAGCAACCTATGGCTACACCTTC.

This chain uses TRBV18 with TRBJ1-6, with D possibly matching TRBD1 (6 bases). The CDR3 loop spans 15 amino acids. Germline lookup yields CDR1 KGHSH and CDR2 LQKENI. With 2 bases removed from V and 7 bases from J, the gap between germline ends came to 12 bases. CDR3 sequence: CASSPTQGRNSPLHF. The CDR3 DNA sequence: TGTGCCAGCTCACCAACCCAGGGGCGGAATTCACCCCTCCACTTT.

The chain is built from TRBV19 and TRBJ2-7; TRBD1 matches at 7 bases. The J segment lost 0 bases and the V segment lost 7 bases, leaving 6 bases of the junction unmatched. Germline V gene lookup returns CDR1 LNHDA and CDR2 SQIVND (reference sequence). The CDR3 length is 14 residues. The CDR3 DNA sequence: TGTGCCAGTACCTTGGACAGGAGCTCCTACGAGCAGTACTTC. Its protein product is CASTLDRSSYEQYF.

In this sample, this clone turned up a few times. The J gene is TRBJ2-7, the V gene TRBV19; D uncertain. The CDR3 sequence is 14 residues long. Germline V gene lookup returns CDR1 LNHDA and CDR2 SQIVND (reference sequence). Trimming removed 6 bases from V and 2 bases from J, with 14 bases in between. CDR3 DNA: TGTGCCAGTAGGCAAAATCGAGGCACCTACGAGCAGTACTTC. Its protein product is CASRQNRGTYEQYF.

The chain carries TRBV7-2 and TRBJ2-5, with TRBD1 matching over 7 bases. Trimming at V came to 5 bases and at J to 2 bases, leaving 11 bases not matched to a gene. The length of the CDR3 is 16 residues. Germline V gives CDR1 SGHTA, CDR2 FQGNSA. CDR3 nucleotides: TGTGCCAGCAGCCGCAATCCCCCGGGACAGCAAGAGACCCAGTACTTC. It yields the protein CASSRNPPGQQETQYF.

CDR3 protein: CASQSIGYEQYF. The CDR3 DNA reads TGTGCCAGCCAGTCGATCGGGTACGAGCAGTACTTC. The J gene is TRBJ2-7, the V gene TRBV27; no clear D. The CDR3 totals 12 residues. The V gene lost 8 bases and the J gene lost 4 bases, with 12 bases spanning the gap. CDR1 MNHEY and CDR2 SMNVEV come from the germline V gene (reference sequence).

The rearrangement uses TRBV7-7 and TRBJ2-1, with 9 positions matching TRBD2. The CDR3 length is 16 residues. With 5 bases clipped from V and 7 bases from J, the junction kept 12 bases outside the gene matches. Germline V gives CDR1 SSHAT, CDR2 FNYEAQ (reference sequence). CDR3 loop: CASSPHLAGVGNEQFF. CDR3 bases: TGTGCCAGCAGCCCCCATTTAGCGGGAGTGGGGAATGAGCAGTTCTTC.

The chain employs TRBV5-1 and TRBJ2-5; D may be TRBD1 (6 bases). The CDR3 is made up of 14 amino acids. Germline V gene lookup returns CDR1 SGHRS and CDR2 YFSETQ. Trimming removed 4 bases at V and 5 bases at J, with 15 bases between. The CDR3 DNA reads as TGCGCCAGCAGCAGTACAGGGTTCCGGGAGACCCAGTACTTC. Protein sequence: CASSSTGFRETQYF.

The chain employs TRBV30 and TRBJ2-5; no clear D gene. The germline CDR1 and CDR2 sequences are GTSNPN and SVGIG (reference sequence). The CDR3 has 12 amino acids. Trimming took 3 bases from V and 5 from J, leaving 10 bases between them. Here the CDR3 DNA reads TGTGCCTGGAGCTCGAGTCGGGAGACCCAGTACTTC. Residues: CAWSSSRETQYF.

In its sample, this clone was seen a few times. This chain links TRBV28 with TRBJ1-5, with D possibly matching TRBD1 (6 bases). The CDR3 extends over 13 amino acids. Germline-derived CDR1 and CDR2 are MDHEN and SYDVKM. Trimming took off 5 bases at V and 4 bases at J, with 9 bases between the two ends. The CDR3: CASSDTGNQPQHF. The CDR3 nucleotides are TGTGCCAGCAGTGACACAGGGAATCAGCCCCAGCATTTT. The full variable domain, with the rest looked up from reference TRBV28 and TRBJ1-5, is DVKVTQSSRYLVKRTGEKVFLECVQDMDHENMFWYRQDPGLGLRLIYFSYDVKMKEKGDIPEGYSVSREKKERFSLILESASTNQTSMYLCASSDTGNQPQHFGDGTRLSIL.

As concerns this clone: The same CDR3 arises from other DNA sequences in this sample as well. The CDR3 sequence is CASSRDRPNTGELFF. The CDR3 bases are TGTGCCAGCTCGAGGGACAGGCCGAACACCGGGGAGCTGTTTTTT. V usage is TRBV18 and J usage is TRBJ2-2, with 8 bases fitting TRBD1. The CDR3 is 15 amino acids. The ends lost 6 bases at V and 0 bases at J; junction bases unmatched: 3. Looked up from germline, CDR1 is KGHSH and CDR2 is LQKENI.

The chain recombines TRBV18 with TRBJ2-1, with 9 positions matching TRBD2. Trimming removed 5 bases from V and 7 bases from J; junction bases left unmatched: 9. The length of the CDR3 is 15 residues. The germline V gene has CDR1 KGHSH and CDR2 LQKENI. CDR3 residues: CASSRGASGKNEQFF. CDR3 DNA sequence: TGTGCCAGCTCAAGAGGCGCTAGCGGGAAGAATGAGCAGTTCTTC. The whole variable domain, remainder taken from reference TRBV18 and TRBJ2-1, is NAGVMQNPRHLVRRRGQEARLRCSPMKGHSHVYWYRQLPEEGLKFMVYLQKENIIDESGMPKERFSAEFPKEGPSILRIQQVVRGDSAAYFCASSRGASGKNEQFFGPGTRLTVL.

The V gene is TRBV29-1, the J gene TRBJ1-1; D is uncertain. This CDR3 has 12 residues. Looked up from germline, CDR1 is SQVTM and CDR2 is ANQGSEA. The germline V and J ends were trimmed by 6 bases and 7 bases, with 15 bases remaining between them. CDR3 region: CSVARSVYEAFF. DNA of the CDR3: TGCAGCGTCGCCAGGTCGGTTTATGAAGCTTTCTTT.

The chain carries TRBV5-6 and TRBJ2-3, with 13 positions matching TRBD2. This CDR3 contains 19 residues. The V gene end was trimmed by 2 bases and the J gene end by 0 bases; junction bases not matched to a gene: 9. Looked up from germline, CDR1 is SGHDT and CDR2 is YYEEEE. CDR3 protein: CASSLPGTSGTSSTDTQYF. The CDR3 nucleotides are TGTGCCAGCAGCTTACCCGGGACTAGCGGGACCTCTAGCACAGATACGCAGTATTTT. Full variable domain (outside the CDR3, taken from reference TRBV5-6 and TRBJ2-3): DAGVTQSPTHLIKTRGQQVTLRCSPKSGHDTVSWYQQALGQGPQFIFQYYEEEERQRGNFPDRFSGHQFPNYSSELNVNALLLGDSALYLCASSLPGTSGTSSTDTQYFGPGTRLTVL.

A remark on this clone: Its ends do not fully match the called genes, so a read error is possible. This chain connects TRBV7-2 to TRBJ2-2; D not certain. CDR3 size: 13 residues. CDR1 SGHTA and CDR2 FQGNSA come from the germline V gene. The CDR3: CANSAYNTGELFF. CDR3 in DNA: TGTGCCAACAGCGCCTATAACACCGGGGAGCTGTTTTTT.

This clone showed up just a few times. The chain carries TRBV7-3 and TRBJ1-2; 10 bases align to TRBD1. Germline CDR1 is SGHTA and CDR2 is FQGTGA. After removal of 0 bases from V and 4 bases from J, the junction contained 8 bases not matched to a gene. This CDR3 spans 17 amino acids. The CDR3 loop reads CASSLTAGTGAIYGYTF. The DNA for the CDR3 is TGTGCCAGCAGCTTAACGGCCGGGACAGGGGCCATCTATGGCTACACCTTC.

The chain links TRBV19 to TRBJ2-7; D might be TRBD1 (5 bases). Trimming removed 1 base at V and 5 bases at J, with 15 bases between. The CDR3 contains 15 residues. Germline-derived CDR1 and CDR2 are LNHDA and SQIVND (reference sequence). The DNA for the CDR3 is TGTGCCAGTAGTATAGCACCTCAGGGTGGTAACGAGCAGTACTTC. This encodes CASSIAPQGGNEQYF.

The chain carries TRBV18 and TRBJ1-4; D is possibly TRBD1 (5 bases). The V and J ends lost 8 bases and 10 bases respectively, with 20 bases between them. The germline V gene encodes CDR1 KGHSH and CDR2 LQKENI. This CDR3 is 14 amino acids long. The CDR3 sequence: CASTTALKIGKLFF. The CDR3 nucleotides read TGTGCCAGCACGACAGCGCTCAAAATTGGAAAACTGTTTTTT. The whole variable domain, filled in from reference TRBV18 and TRBJ1-4, reads NAGVMQNPRHLVRRRGQEARLRCSPMKGHSHVYWYRQLPEEGLKFMVYLQKENIIDESGMPKERFSAEFPKEGPSILRIQQVVRGDSAAYFCASTTALKIGKLFFGSGTQLSVL.